This T cell receptor (beta chain) was sequenced for a study of blood T cells in healthy people across ages. Worth noting for this clonotype: Its cognate antigen is unknown. A read error may produce the germline difference seen at one junction end.

Findings and limits, study-wide: Estimates of diversity drawn from one million T cells were considered underestimates.

Next came a second PCR, run for roughly 6 to 11 cycles, which used a sample-barcoded 5' primer along with a J-beta primer mix. TCRdb re-derived calls from the 5' RACE reads in MiXCR, one entry per CDR3 protein. The data hold about 650,000 distinct CDR3 sequences, with approximately 52% observed a single time. In germline, CDR1 is SNHLY, CDR2 FYNNEI. The CDR3 sequence is 11 residues long. Healthy Caucasians from Russia aged roughly 6 to 90 served as donors. Sequencing used blood. The chain carries TRBV2 and TRBJ2-3; no firm D call. The TCR comes from an elderly woman in good health. This chain's CDR3 is CSSSDVDTQYF. The CDR3 coding sequence is TGTTCCAGCAGTGATGTCGATACGCAGTATTTT.